Each of the 24 T cell receptor beta chains below was sequenced from the same sample in a study of blood T cell repertoires in COVID-19. The table came from immunoSEQ multiplex PCR; TCRdb's copy has only in-frame clones and leaves some out. This sample has under 150,000 clones; more than 70% occur once, and the top ten carry more than 5%. The sample taken for sequencing was peripheral blood. The receptors were sampled from a woman aged 55-75 years with COVID-19, enrolled during active disease.

The chain is built from TRBV18 and TRBJ2-3; weak D call: TRBD2 (5 bases). Germline V gene lookup returns CDR1 KGHSH and CDR2 LQKENI. Between the trimmed V and J ends, which lost 2 bases and 6 bases, there was a span of 15 bases. The CDR3 covers 15 residues. The CDR3 DNA sequence: TGTGCCAGCTCACCAAAATCCGTCCCGGGGGATACGCAGTATTTT. It translates to CASSPKSVPGDTQYF.

This rearrangement joins TRBV6-5 to TRBJ1-1; D unresolved. Germline V gives CDR1 MNHEY, CDR2 SVGAGI. The ends were cut back, 7 bases at V and 1 base at J, with 7 bases in the middle. The CDR3 has 12 residues. CDR3 loop: CASIHPNTEAFF. The CDR3 nucleotides read TGTGCCAGCATACACCCGAACACTGAAGCTTTCTTT.

The chain combines TRBV7-2 with TRBJ2-1; 8 bases align to TRBD2. Germline CDR1 reads SGHTA; CDR2 reads FQGNSA. This CDR3 contains 17 residues. V dropped 6 bases and J dropped 4; count of bases not matched to a gene: 14. DNA for the CDR3: TGTGCCAGCAGAGTAATGCGGGGGGCGCTGAGATACAATGAGCAGTTCTTC. Translation: CASRVMRGALRYNEQFF.

For the CDR3, the DNA is TGTGCCAGCAGCTCATCCGGGGACAGCTCCTATAATTCACCCCTCCACTTT. Protein product: CASSSSGDSSYNSPLHF. The chain is built from TRBV11-2 and TRBJ1-6, with 7 bases that match TRBD1. CDR1 is SGHAT, CDR2 FQNNGV, per germline. The CDR3 has 17 residues. The V and J ends lost 4 bases and 0 bases, in that order; junction bases with no gene match: 6.

The chain carries TRBV30 and TRBJ1-2; 7 bases are shared with TRBD1. CDR1 is GTSNPN and CDR2 is SVGIG in the germline V gene (reference sequence). Unmatched junction bases numbered 3, after V lost 3 bases and J lost 8 bases. The CDR3 totals 11 residues. As DNA, the CDR3 is TGTGCCTGGAGAAGGGGGCGAGGCTACACCTTC. This sequence encodes CAWRRGRGYTF. The full variable domain, with the rest looked up from reference TRBV30 and TRBJ1-2, is SQTIHQWPATLVQPVGSPLSLECTVEGTSNPNLYWYRQAAGRGLQLLFYSVGIGQISSEVPQNLSASRPQDRQFILSSKKLLLSDSGFYLCAWRRGRGYTFGSGTRLTVV.

This clone has just one count. The chain carries TRBV7-7 and TRBJ2-5; tentatively, D is TRBD1 (6 bases). Germline CDR1 and CDR2: SSHAT and FNYEAQ (reference sequence). V lost 8 bases to trimming and J lost 5 bases, with 12 bases between them. The CDR3 contains 12 residues. This chain's CDR3 is CASGGQGETQYF. The CDR3 coding sequence is TGTGCCAGCGGGGGCCAGGGGGAGACCCAGTACTTC.

This chain joins TRBV6-5 and TRBJ2-5; 9 positions agree with TRBD1. Looked up from germline, CDR1 is MNHEY and CDR2 is SVGAGI. V trimming: 5 bases; J trimming: 4 bases; junction bases outside the gene matches: 8. The CDR3 runs 15 residues. The CDR3 region is CASSKTGGSLETQYF. CDR3 DNA sequence: TGTGCCAGCAGTAAAACAGGGGGCTCTTTAGAGACCCAGTACTTC.

The chain couples TRBV12-5 to TRBJ1-6; the D is unclear. CDR1 is LGHNT, CDR2 FRNRAP, per germline. The V and J ends lost 6 bases and 5 bases respectively, with 8 bases between them. This CDR3 spans 13 amino acids. CDR3: CASGGSNNSPLHF. DNA of the CDR3: TGTGCTAGTGGGGGCAGCAATAATTCACCCCTCCACTTT.

The rearrangement uses TRBV2 and TRBJ2-3; TRBD2 aligns across 8 bases. The CDR3 runs 16 residues. Per germline, CDR1 SNHLY and CDR2 FYNNEI. After removal of 1 base from V and 2 bases from J, the junction contained 5 bases not matched to a gene. This CDR3 reads CASSEGRGGPTDTQYF. Here the CDR3 DNA reads TGTGCCAGCAGTGAAGGACGCGGGGGGCCCACAGATACGCAGTATTTT.

V usage is TRBV5-1 and J usage is TRBJ2-7; 9 bases are shared with TRBD1. Germline V gene lookup returns CDR1 SGHRS and CDR2 YFSETQ. This CDR3 has 16 amino acids. J lost 1 base, V lost 5 bases, and 10 bases had no gene match. CDR3 amino acids: CASSSARDRASYEQYF. Written as DNA, the CDR3 is TGCGCCAGCAGTTCCGCCCGGGACAGGGCTTCCTACGAGCAGTACTTC.

The chain recombines TRBV3-1 (or the pseudogene TRBV3-2) with TRBJ1-5; no firm D call. This CDR3 contains 15 residues. Germline lookup yields CDR1 LGHDT and CDR2 YNNKEL (reference sequence). With 0 bases removed from V and 3 bases from J, the gap between germline ends came to 9 bases. CDR3 protein: CASSQDPDPNQPQHF. CDR3 sequence (DNA): TGTGCCAGCAGCCAAGATCCAGATCCCAATCAGCCCCAGCATTTT.

The chain couples TRBV5-1 to TRBJ1-5, with D maybe TRBD1 (6 bases). CDR3 length: 15 amino acids. Germline-derived CDR1 and CDR2 are SGHRS and YFSETQ. V was cut by 1 base and J by 1 base, with 9 bases left in between. CDR3 sequence (DNA): TGCGCCAGCAGCTTGACAGGGATGAGCAATCAGCCCCAGCATTTT. It is translated as CASSLTGMSNQPQHF. Supplemented by reference TRBV5-1 and TRBJ1-5, the full variable domain reads KAGVTQTPRYLIKTRGQQVTLSCSPISGHRSVSWYQQTPGQGLQFLFEYFSETQRNKGNFPGRFSGRQFSNSRSEMNVSTLELGDSALYLCASSLTGMSNQPQHFGDGTRLSIL.

The genes are TRBV13 and TRBJ1-1, with D tentatively TRBD1 (5 bases). V was cut by 1 base and J by 0 bases, with 12 bases left in between. The CDR3 runs 16 residues. Germline V gene sequence: CDR1 PRHDT, CDR2 FYEKMQ (reference sequence). CDR3 sequence (DNA): TGTGCCAGCAGCTTAGAGAGGGGAGGGATGAACACTGAAGCTTTCTTT. This gives the protein CASSLERGGMNTEAFF.

The rearrangement joins TRBV13 to TRBJ2-1; 8 bases agree with TRBD2. Germline lookup yields CDR1 PRHDT and CDR2 FYEKMQ (reference sequence). This CDR3 is 16 amino acids long. The V gene end was trimmed by 3 bases and the J gene end by 6 bases; junction bases not matched to a gene: 10. The CDR3 loop is CASSFPAGDPSNEQFF. DNA for the CDR3: TGTGCCAGCAGCTTCCCAGCGGGGGACCCCTCCAATGAGCAGTTCTTC.

The V and J genes are TRBV19 and TRBJ1-1, with 7 nucleotides matching TRBD1. This CDR3 has 14 amino acids. The ends lost 2 bases at V and 5 bases at J; junction bases unmatched: 5. Per the germline V gene, CDR1 is LNHDA and CDR2 is SQIVND (reference sequence). CDR3 bases: TGTGCCAGTAGTATAAGGGGGCTTAAGACTGAAGCTTTCTTT. Protein product: CASSIRGLKTEAFF.

V and J are TRBV24-1 and TRBJ1-2; D is possibly TRBD1 (6 bases). The CDR3 has 16 residues. Germline CDR1 is KGHDR and CDR2 is SFDVKD. Trimming took 2 bases from V and 5 from J, leaving 17 bases between them. CDR3 nucleotides: TGTGCCACCAGTGATTCTGACCCCGGACAGAGATATGGCTACACCTTC. Translating it yields CATSDSDPGQRYGYTF.

The chain has TRBV9 and TRBJ2-2; TRBD1 agrees at 8 bases. The germline V gene encodes CDR1 SGDLS and CDR2 YYNGEE. The V and J ends lost 4 bases and 1 base, in that order; junction bases with no gene match: 6. The CDR3 spans 16 residues. Here the CDR3 DNA reads TGTGCCAGCAGCCCGGCGGGGACAGGGAACACCGGGGAGCTGTTTTTT. Translating gives CASSPAGTGNTGELFF.

V is TRBV7-8 and J is TRBJ2-3, with 7 bases matching TRBD1. CDR1 and CDR2 from the germline V gene are SGHVS and FQNEAQ. The trim removed 1 base at V and 4 bases at J, leaving 8 bases unmatched. There are 16 residues in the CDR3. CDR3 in amino acids: CASSLVQGNVADTQYF. Written as DNA, the CDR3 is TGTGCCAGCAGCTTAGTACAGGGGAATGTTGCAGATACGCAGTATTTT.

The gene calls are TRBV18 and TRBJ1-2; the D gene is possibly TRBD1 (5 bases). V gave up 6 bases and J gave up 7 bases, with 12 bases separating them. From germline, CDR1 is KGHSH and CDR2 LQKENI. The CDR3 extends over 12 amino acids. The CDR3 DNA follows: TGTGCCAGCTCCCCGGGGGATTCTGGCTACACCTTC. This codes for CASSPGDSGYTF.

This clone was picked up a small number of times. The CDR3 sequence: CASSADSNEKLFF. CDR3 nucleotide sequence: TGTGCCAGTAGTGCAGACAGTAATGAAAAACTGTTTTTT. The chain couples TRBV19 to TRBJ1-4, with D perhaps TRBD1 (5 bases). Trimming removed 5 bases from V and 4 bases from J, with 8 bases in between. Germline V gene sequence: CDR1 LNHDA, CDR2 SQIVND (reference sequence). There are 13 residues in the CDR3.

The rearrangement joins TRBV19 to TRBJ2-5; perhaps TRBD2 as D (5 bases). Germline assignment: CDR1 LNHDA and CDR2 SQIVND (reference sequence). V shed 7 bases and J shed 4 bases, with 7 bases lying between them. There are 11 residues in the CDR3. The CDR3 DNA sequence: TGTGCCAGTACCCGGGGAGAGACCCAGTACTTC. Protein sequence: CASTRGETQYF.

V is TRBV29-1 and J is TRBJ1-3; D not resolved. CDR1 and CDR2 from the germline V gene are SQVTM and ANQGSEA. The CDR3 length is 12 residues. The ends were cut back, 2 bases at V and 4 bases at J, with 6 bases in the middle. CDR3 in amino acids: CSVESGGNTIYF. In DNA, the CDR3 is TGCAGCGTTGAAAGCGGGGGAAACACCATATATTTT.

Worth noting for this clone: Other DNA sequences in this sample translate to the same CDR3. The rearrangement links TRBV5-1 to TRBJ2-6; the match to TRBD1 covers 7 bases. CDR3 length equals 16 residues. The junction had 8 bases not matched to a gene; V was cut back by 4 bases and J by 4 bases. Germline CDR1 SGHRS, CDR2 YFSETQ. The CDR3 coding sequence is TGCGCCAGCAGCCTGACAGGGAGTACGGGGGCCAACGTCCTGACTTTC. Translation gives CASSLTGSTGANVLTF.

The rearrangement joins TRBV2 to TRBJ1-5; 7 positions agree with TRBD1. The CDR3 is made up of 17 amino acids. The germline gives CDR1 SNHLY, CDR2 FYNNEI. V lost 3 bases and J lost 0; bases outside the gene matches: 8. The CDR3 DNA reads TGTGCCAGCAGTGAGATAGGGGGCGTCCATAGCAATCAGCCCCAGCATTTT. Translation gives CASSEIGGVHSNQPQHF.